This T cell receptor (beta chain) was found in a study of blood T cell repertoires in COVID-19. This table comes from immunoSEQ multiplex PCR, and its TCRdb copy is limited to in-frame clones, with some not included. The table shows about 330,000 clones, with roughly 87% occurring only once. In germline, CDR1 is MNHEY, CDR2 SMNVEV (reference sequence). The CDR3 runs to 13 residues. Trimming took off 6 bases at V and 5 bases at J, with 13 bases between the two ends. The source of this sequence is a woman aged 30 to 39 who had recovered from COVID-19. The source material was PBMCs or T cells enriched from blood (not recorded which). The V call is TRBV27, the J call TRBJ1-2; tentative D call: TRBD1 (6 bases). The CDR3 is CASSPDSRYGYTF. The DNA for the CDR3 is TGTGCCAGCAGCCCGGACAGCCGGTATGGCTACACCTTC.